Shown below are 4 T cell receptor beta chains from a single sample sequenced in a study of OX40 agonist ivuxolimab in advanced cancers. Clones were sequenced by immunoSEQ multiplex PCR, and TCRdb holds only the in-frame ones, with some missing. The sample has about 48,000 clones; approximately 86% are singletons. Sequencing was performed on CD4+ or CD8+ T cells sorted from blood, taken in a trial of the OX40 agonist ivuxolimab. These receptors originate from an adult with an advanced solid tumor such as melanoma, head and neck, liver or kidney cancer.

This clone is medium-sized (0.01 to 0.1%) by share. CDR3 sequence reads: CASSPGTPSYGYTF. The CDR3 nucleotides read TGCGCCAGCAGCCCCGGGACACCAAGCTATGGCTACACCTTC. The genes are TRBV5-1 and TRBJ1-2, with D perhaps TRBD1 (6 bases). The V and J ends lost 4 bases and 4 bases respectively, with 14 bases between them. This CDR3 contains 14 residues. Germline V lookup: CDR1 SGHRS, CDR2 YFSETQ. Combining the CDR3 with reference TRBV5-1 and TRBJ1-2 gives the whole variable domain KAGVTQTPRYLIKTRGQQVTLSCSPISGHRSVSWYQQTPGQGLQFLFEYFSETQRNKGNFPGRFSGRQFSNSRSEMNVSTLELGDSALYLCASSPGTPSYGYTFGSGTRLTVV.

The CDR3 coding sequence is TGTGCCAGCAGCTCTCCTCTTTATGCGGATACGCAGTATTTT. It codes for CASSSPLYADTQYF. V gene TRBV5-4 combines with J gene TRBJ2-3; D remains ambiguous. Trimming left V 3 bases short and J 6 bases short, with 14 bases between. CDR3 size: 14 residues. Germline CDR1 SGHNT, CDR2 YYREEE (reference sequence).

This chain uses TRBV5-6 with TRBJ1-1; TRBD1 agrees at 9 bases. From germline, CDR1 is SGHDT and CDR2 YYEEEE. This CDR3 contains 16 residues. The V gene end was trimmed by 4 bases and the J gene end by 6 bases; junction bases not matched to a gene: 13. CDR3 amino acids: CASSRPGTGKLAEAFF. The DNA for the CDR3 is TGTGCCAGCAGCCGCCCGGGGACAGGGAAATTGGCTGAAGCTTTCTTT. The full variable domain, completed using reference TRBV5-6 and TRBJ1-1, is DAGVTQSPTHLIKTRGQQVTLRCSPKSGHDTVSWYQQALGQGPQFIFQYYEEEERQRGNFPDRFSGHQFPNYSSELNVNALLLGDSALYLCASSRPGTGKLAEAFFGQGTRLTVV.

The chain is built from TRBV5-1 and TRBJ2-2; 9 bases are shared with TRBD2. The CDR3 length is 16 residues. The germline CDR1 and CDR2 sequences are SGHRS and YFSETQ. V shed 4 bases and J 4 bases; nucleotides not matched to a gene: 8. The CDR3 reads CASSPPGLAGTGELFF. In nucleotides, the CDR3 is TGCGCCAGCAGCCCCCCGGGACTAGCCGGCACCGGGGAGCTGTTTTTT.